This T cell receptor beta chain was observed in a study of Ad26.COV2.S vaccination and SARS-CoV-2 variants. In the study overall: Of the COV1001 trial arms, the Ad26.COV2.S arm included the donor. Findings of the study overall: The authors reported substantial breadth in spike-specific CD8+ and CD4+ T cell responses after vaccination. Total T cell responses were possibly underestimated by TCR breadth and depth analyses.

TCRdb keeps only in-frame clones here, not all; method: immunoSEQ multiplex PCR. The repertoire holds 380,000 or so clones, with roughly 85% as singletons. Regarding treatment: roughly 20 received Ad26.COV2.S at low or high dose, single or two shots; 5 received placebo; per-sample allocation not given. Day 63 after the first injection of vaccine or placebo was the sampling time. An adult aged 18-55 years in Boston served as the donor. Germline V gene sequence: CDR1 MDHEN, CDR2 SYDVKM. V dropped 6 bases and J dropped 0 bases, with 8 bases sitting between them. The CDR3 is 13 amino acids. Details on this clone: Its specificity is not known.

This chain links TRBV28 with TRBJ1-2; possible D gene TRBD1, 5 bases. This receptor was obtained from a person aged 18 to 65 who received the Ad26.COV2.S COVID-19 vaccine or a placebo. Sequenced material: peripheral blood, taken in a trial of Ad26.COV2.S vaccine versus placebo. The CDR3 reads CASRLTANYGYTF. The CDR3, as DNA: TGTGCCAGCAGGTTGACAGCTAACTATGGCTACACCTTC.